This TCR beta chain was sequenced in a study of blood T cell repertoires in COVID-19 (dated by TCRdb to between 2020 and 2021). Background on the whole study: Samples covering the acute and convalescent phases of COVID-19 were provided by collaborators in the United States, Italy and Spain. The material from the prospective study consisted of cDNA or gDNA derived from T cells, B-cell-depleted T cells, or PBMCs. Deeply sampled blood TCRbeta repertoires from subjects exposed to, actively infected with, or recovered from COVID-19 were included in the dataset. The repertoires were released in a freely available public database meant as a resource for research on the immune response to SARS-CoV-2. The samples were drawn from the first 160 participants of the ongoing ImmuneRACE study and from more than 1,000 subjects provided by 6 global collaborators. Nearly every sample came with metadata listing a de-identified subject ID, COVID-19 status, age in years and sex. Where HLA class I and class II types were available, the types were taken from metadata supplied by the sample provider, not from assay-based typing.

TCRbeta CDR3 regions were amplified from genomic DNA by means of the immunoSEQ Assay, a bias-controlled multiplex PCR. On the authors' methods: Within the assay, amplification of reference gene primers was used to estimate how many nucleated cells each sample contained. Sequence reads were collapsed and filtered to measure the absolute abundance of every unique TCRbeta CDR3 rearrangement. For each sample, productive Simpson clonality was calculated as the square root of Simpson's diversity index over productive rearrangements. TCRdb mirrors the immuneACCESS table, restricted to in-frame sequences. Some clones are absent from its copies; in checked studies, under half trace to an unresolved V gene, and the reason for the others is unknown. V and J calls and clone size are those listed in that table; D and trimming were worked out from the DNA. The sample profile shows approximately 180,000 clones; over 75% of them were found once. The ten largest clones take up around 2.5% of the sample.

The investigation overall reported the following: The quantity of clinical and demographic metadata differed by source and by participant and was supplied without curation.

This clone was detected once. Its antigen is not yet known. No base quality values were provided; no much bigger clone lies one nucleotide off. Collaborating institutions collected whole blood in K2EDTA tubes following their own protocols. For TCRbeta analysis, collaborator samples were shipped as frozen whole blood, as isolated PBMCs, or as DNA extracted from either sample type. The origin of this receptor is a man aged 40-49 years with active or convalescent COVID-19. Sample: peripheral blood.

Read as DNA, the sequence is TGTGCCAGCAGTCGTTCGAGGGCAGAGAACACTGAAGCTTTCTTT. Its protein reads: CASSRSRAENTEAFF. The V and J genes are TRBV6-5 and TRBJ1-1, with no reliable assignment of the D segment. The V and J ends are trimmed by 5 bases and 1 base, leaving 14 bases between them. The CDR3 starts with the cysteine, ends with the phenylalanine, and has 15 residues. Left in the record is the CDR3 DNA by itself, 45 bases read in frame from the first base. Per the germline V gene, MNHEY is the CDR1 and SVGAGI is the CDR2.